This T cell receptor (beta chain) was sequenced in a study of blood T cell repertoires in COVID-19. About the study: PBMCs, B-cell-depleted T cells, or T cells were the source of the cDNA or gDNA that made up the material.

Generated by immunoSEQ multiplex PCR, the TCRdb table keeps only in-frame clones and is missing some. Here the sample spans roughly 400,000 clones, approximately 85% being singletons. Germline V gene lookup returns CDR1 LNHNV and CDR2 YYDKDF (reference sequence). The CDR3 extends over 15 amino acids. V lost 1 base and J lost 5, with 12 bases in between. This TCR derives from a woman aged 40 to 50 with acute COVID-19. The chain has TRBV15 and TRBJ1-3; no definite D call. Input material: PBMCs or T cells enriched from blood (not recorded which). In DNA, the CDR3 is TGTGCCACCAGCAGAGTGGAACAGCCGCGAAACACCATATATTTT. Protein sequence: CATSRVEQPRNTIYF.